This TCR beta chain originates from a study of cytomegalovirus exposure and HLA in healthy donors. This CDR3 comprises 15 residues. In germline, CDR1 is SGHKS, CDR2 YYEKEE (reference sequence). V was trimmed by 0 bases and J by 2 bases, leaving 10 bases between them. This PCR relied on a set of 60 Vbeta primers and 13 Jbeta primers. Produced via immunoSEQ multiplex PCR; TCRdb's table is partial and in-frame only. This table has approximately 110,000 clones, roughly 80% appearing once. The rearrangement uses TRBV5-5 and TRBJ2-3; a possible D gene is TRBD2 (6 bases). The sequence was obtained from a woman between 40 and 55 years old in good health and CMV-seronegative. Specimen: PBMCs. CDR3 bases: TGTGCCAGCAGCTTGGACGGGGGAAACACAGATACGCAGTATTTT. It yields the protein CASSLDGGNTDTQYF. Supplemented by reference TRBV5-5 and TRBJ2-3, the full variable domain reads DAGVTQSPTHLIKTRGQQVTLRCSPISGHKSVSWYQQVLGQGPQFIFQYYEKEERGRGNFPDRFSARQFPNYSSELNVNALLLGDSALYLCASSLDGGNTDTQYFGPGTRLTVL.